A selection of T cell receptor beta chains follows, all from one sample in a study of control samples from healthy donors and cancer patients. Repertoires were generated with immunoSEQ multiplex PCR, while TCRdb's copy carries only in-frame clones and drops some. The sample contains 75,000 to 100,000 clones, 85% to 90% of which appear only once. Specimen: blood. These TCRs come from a man under 40 in good health. Each CDR3 is given with its conserved first and last residue. The D gene is left open where the match is weak.

TRBV6-2/TRBV6-3	16	.	TRBJ2-1	CASSYSWRGTYNEQFF	TGTGCCAGCAGTTACTCCTGGAGGGGAACCTACAATGAGCAGTTCTTC
TRBV30	13	TRBD2	TRBJ2-2	CAGSGTNTGELFF	TGTGCCGGTAGCGGGACGAACACCGGGGAGCTGTTTTTT
TRBV2	15	.	TRBJ1-1	CASSENGVGVTEAFF	TGTGCCAGCAGTGAAAATGGGGTGGGGGTTACTGAAGCTTTCTTT
TRBV4-3	15	.	TRBJ2-2	CASSQTELNTGELFF	TGCGCCAGCAGCCAGACAGAGCTCAACACCGGGGAGCTGTTTTTT
TRBV5-1	17	TRBD2	TRBJ2-4	CASSQGLAGDTGNIQYF	TGCGCCAGCAGCCAGGGACTAGCGGGAGACACAGGAAACATTCAGTACTTC
TRBV27	16	.	TRBJ2-1	CASSFLDPPFDNEQFF	TGTGCCAGCAGTTTCCTGGATCCCCCTTTTGACAATGAGCAGTTCTTC
TRBV5-6	17	TRBD2	TRBJ2-1	CASSEEGLAGGYSEQFF	TGTGCCAGCAGCGAGGAGGGACTAGCGGGAGGGTACAGTGAGCAGTTCTTC
TRBV7-2	14	TRBD1	TRBJ1-6	CASRTGTGDSPLHF	TGTGCCAGCAGAACCGGGACAGGGGATTCACCCCTCCACTTT
TRBV7-3	15	.	TRBJ2-1	CASSLLAGGYNEQFF	TGTGCCAGCAGCTTATTAGCAGGCGGATACAATGAGCAGTTCTTC
TRBV6-2/TRBV6-3	14	TRBD2	TRBJ2-7	CASSYAGVGYEQYF	TGTGCCAGCAGTTACGCGGGAGTCGGTTACGAGCAGTACTTC